Below are 30 T cell receptor beta chains sequenced from a single sample in a study of blood T cells in healthy people across ages. A second PCR, run for about 7 to 12 cycles, used a sample-barcoded 5' primer plus a J-beta primer mix. Each CDR3 protein is one row after TCRdb ran MiXCR on the 5' RACE reads. Among about 650,000 distinct CDR3 sequences listed, 52% were seen once. The material sequenced was blood. The receptors shown here come from a woman aged 80 or older in good health.

V gene TRBV20-1 combines with J gene TRBJ2-3; 11 nucleotides align to TRBD2. The ends lost 6 bases at V and 6 bases at J; junction bases unmatched: 8. This CDR3 is built from 14 residues. In germline, CDR1 is DFQATT, CDR2 SNEGSKA (reference sequence). CDR3 residues: CSAWTSGPRDTQYF. DNA of the CDR3: TGCAGTGCCTGGACTAGCGGGCCGCGGGATACGCAGTATTTT.

As regards this clonotype: This clone may be a read error of a much larger clone one base away. The chain combines TRBV25-1 with TRBJ1-4; D is unclear. This CDR3 has 12 amino acids. Germline V gene data show CDR1 as MGHDK and CDR2 as SYGVNS. The CDR3 reads CASREYGEKLFF. The CDR3 nucleotides read TGTGCCAGCAGGGAATATGGCGAAAAACTGTTTTTT.

As for this clonotype: A much larger clone lies one base from this, so it may be a read error. The chain is built from TRBV5-1 and TRBJ2-7; 13 bases are a match to TRBD2. V was clipped by 3 bases and J by 0 bases; unmatched bases: 6. Looked up from germline, CDR1 is SGHRS and CDR2 is YFSETQ. This CDR3 is 17 amino acids long. CDR3 coding DNA: TGCGCCAGCAGCTGCAGTACTAGCGGGGGGGTCTCCTACGAGCAGTACTTC. Its protein is CASSCSTSGGVSYEQYF.

This clonotype turned up a few times. The genes are TRBV3-1 and TRBJ2-7; no firm D call. The V and J ends lost 5 bases and 0 bases respectively, with 17 bases between them. The CDR3 has 16 amino acids. The germline CDR1 and CDR2 sequences are LGHDT and YNNKEL (reference sequence). For the CDR3, the DNA is TGTGCCAGCAGCTTAGGGCAGGCCGACTTCTCCTACGAGCAGTACTTC. The encoded protein is CASSLGQADFSYEQYF.

This clonotype showed up just once. The chain carries TRBV12-3 or TRBV12-4 and TRBJ2-4; D not resolved. The DNA matches TRBJ2-7 better at its end, which makes the J call doubtful. This CDR3 spans 12 amino acids. The CDR3 DNA sequence: TGTGCCAGCAGTTTTAAGCTTGGCGAGCAGTACTTC. Translated, it gives CASSFKLGEQYF.

The chain carries TRBV12-3 or TRBV12-4 and TRBJ1-3; D gene uncertain. This CDR3 region has 12 residues. Trimming cost V 7 bases and J 6 bases, with 10 bases left between them. The CDR3: CASTIGPNTIYF. The CDR3 coding sequence is TGTGCCAGCACCATCGGGCCAAACACCATATATTTT.

The chain has TRBV7-2 and TRBJ1-1; D call uncertain. This CDR3 is 14 amino acids long. The germline CDR1 and CDR2 sequences are SGHTA and FQGNSA. The germline V and J ends were trimmed by 7 bases and 0 bases, with 12 bases remaining between them. The CDR3 region has the DNA TGTGCCAGCACCCGGACGGGAATGAACACTGAAGCTTTCTTT. Translation: CASTRTGMNTEAFF.

This clonotype was recorded a few times. This may arise from a read error, as a much more abundant clone is one base away. CDR3 amino acids: CSVSGTSTDTQYF. In nucleotides, the CDR3 is TGCAGCGTTAGCGGGACGAGCACAGATACGCAGTATTTT. The chain is built from TRBV29-1 and TRBJ2-3; 7 bases map to TRBD2. Trimming took 5 bases from V and 0 from J; bases not matched to a gene: 2. CDR3 length equals 13 residues. Germline CDR1 SQVTM, CDR2 ANQGSEA.

This clonotype was observed a handful of times. CDR3: CASSEKSPQPQHF. As DNA, the CDR3 is TGTGCCAGCAGCGAGAAGTCACCCCAGCCCCAGCATTTT. The chain has TRBV2 and TRBJ1-5; the D is unclear. CDR3 size: 13 residues. The germline CDR1 and CDR2 sequences are SNHLY and FYNNEI. V lost 6 bases and J 7 bases, leaving 13 bases between the germline ends.

This chain uses TRBV15 with TRBJ2-1; 7 nucleotides line up with TRBD1. CDR3 length equals 15 residues. Looked up from germline, CDR1 is LNHNV and CDR2 is YYDKDF (reference sequence). J was trimmed by 5 bases and V by 1 base; bases with no gene match: 5. The chain's CDR3 is CATSRAGGRDNEQFF. CDR3 nucleotide sequence: TGTGCCACCAGCAGAGCAGGGGGTCGAGACAATGAGCAGTTCTTC. The full variable domain, in which reference TRBV15 and TRBJ2-1 provide the parts outside the CDR3, is DAMVIQNPRYQVTQFGKPVTLSCSQTLNHNVMYWYQQKSSQAPKLLFHYYDKDFNNEADTPDNFQSRRPNTSFCFLDIRSPGLGDTAMYLCATSRAGGRDNEQFFGPGTRLTVL.

In this sample, this clonotype turned up a few times. This may arise from a read error, as a much more abundant clone is one base away. This chain connects TRBV5-5 to TRBJ2-5, with 8 bases identical to TRBD1. CDR3 length: 16 residues. The germline CDR1 and CDR2 sequences are SGHKS and YYEKEE (reference sequence). CDR3: CASSLGQGSNQETRYF. For the CDR3, the DNA is TGTGCCAGCAGCTTGGGACAGGGGTCCAACCAAGAGACCCGGTACTTC. The full variable domain, completed using reference TRBV5-5 and TRBJ2-5, is DAGVTQSPTHLIKTRGQQVTLRCSPISGHKSVSWYQQVLGQGPQFIFQYYEKEERGRGNFPDRFSARQFPNYSSELNVNALLLGDSALYLCASSLGQGSNQETRYFGPGTRLLVL.

This clonotype was seen once. The chain combines TRBV20-1 with TRBJ2-3; D remains ambiguous. The CDR3 sequence is 11 residues long. From germline, CDR1 is DFQATT and CDR2 SNEGSKA (reference sequence). Trimming cost V 3 bases and J 8 bases, with 9 bases left between them. The CDR3 reads CSARGSGTQYF. CDR3 nucleotides: TGCAGTGCTAGGGGATCGGGTACGCAGTATTTT.

This clonotype was seen once. This rearrangement joins TRBV20-1 to TRBJ1-2; D may be TRBD1 (5 bases). V lost 3 bases and J 0 bases, leaving 8 bases between the germline ends. Germline V gene lookup returns CDR1 DFQATT and CDR2 SNEGSKA (reference sequence). The CDR3 loop spans 13 amino acids. The CDR3 spells CSASGGTNYGYTF. The CDR3 bases are TGCAGTGCTAGCGGGGGTACTAACTATGGCTACACCTTC.

The chain uses TRBV20-1 and TRBJ1-1, with D unresolved. The CDR3 is 13 amino acids. Trimming took off 0 bases at V and 4 bases at J, with 9 bases between the two ends. CDR1 is DFQATT, CDR2 SNEGSKA, per germline (reference sequence). CDR3 coding DNA: TGCAGTGCTAGAGAGGGAGAGGTCACTGAAGCTTTCTTT. Amino acids: CSAREGEVTEAFF.

As regards this clonotype: One junction end disagrees with the germline gene, perhaps due to a read error. The chain combines TRBV5-1 with TRBJ1-1, with D perhaps matching TRBD1 (6 bases). The CDR3 spans 16 residues. The V gene's germline CDR1 is SGHRS and CDR2 YFSETQ. In DNA, the CDR3 is TGCACCAGCAGCTTGCCTGGGGGGGCTGTGTCCACTGAAGCTTTCTTT. It yields the protein CTSSLPGGAVSTEAFF.

This clonotype has just a few counts. This chain links TRBV15 with TRBJ2-1, with 9 bases matching TRBD1. Germline V gene lookup returns CDR1 LNHNV and CDR2 YYDKDF (reference sequence). The CDR3 has 16 residues. The junction had 6 bases not matched to a gene; V was cut back by 0 bases and J by 6 bases. The CDR3 here is CATSRDLVTGGNEQFF. The CDR3 DNA reads as TGTGCCACCAGCAGAGATCTAGTGACAGGGGGCAATGAGCAGTTCTTC.

This clonotype was observed once. The V and J genes are TRBV5-1 and TRBJ1-2; 12 nucleotides align to TRBD1. V lost 4 bases and J lost 6; bases outside the gene matches: 4. The CDR3 runs to 14 residues. Germline CDR1 is SGHRS and CDR2 is YFSETQ. As DNA, the CDR3 is TGCGCCAGCAGCCAGGGGACAGGGGGCGATGGCTACACCTTC. This gives the protein CASSQGTGGDGYTF.

The table lists this clonotype with a few counts. The chain uses TRBV5-1 and TRBJ2-3; D unclear. CDR1 and CDR2 (germline): SGHRS, YFSETQ. The CDR3 contains 16 residues. Between the trimmed V and J ends, which lost 2 bases and 0 bases, there was a span of 13 bases. DNA of the CDR3: TGCGCCAGCAGCTTCGCCTACCAGTCTAGCACAGATACGCAGTATTTT. Amino acid sequence: CASSFAYQSSTDTQYF.

Turning to this clonotype: An end of the junction does not agree with germline; a read error may underlie this. The chain has TRBV2 and TRBJ2-2; the D is unclear. This CDR3 region has 15 residues. Germline lookup yields CDR1 SNHLY and CDR2 FYNNEI. CDR3 sequence: CVSSEERFSTGELFF. As DNA, the CDR3 is TGTGTCAGCAGTGAGGAACGGTTCTCAACCGGGGAGCTGTTTTTT.

Of note for this clonotype: A read error may explain this, as a much larger clone is one base away. The rearrangement joins TRBV5-1 to TRBJ2-7; D is uncertain. The J call is in doubt because the DNA end fits TRBJ2-5 better. Looked up from germline, CDR1 is SGHRS and CDR2 is YFSETQ. CDR3 length: 14 residues. The CDR3 reads CASSSTVSTPTQYF. The CDR3 DNA reads TGCGCCAGCAGCTCGACGGTTAGCACCCCGACCCAGTACTTC.

The chain recombines TRBV7-2 with TRBJ2-1, with unresolved D. V lost 5 bases and J lost 7, with 12 bases in between. Germline CDR1 is SGHTA and CDR2 is FQGNSA. This CDR3 has 13 amino acids. The CDR3 bases are TGTGCCAGCAGCCCTAAGGTCGGGAATGAGCAGTTCTTC. Protein product: CASSPKVGNEQFF.

This clonotype is a singleton in its sample. The V gene is TRBV20-1, the J gene TRBJ2-4; D is ambiguous. The J call may be incorrect, as the DNA end agrees better with TRBJ2-7. The germline gives CDR1 DFQATT, CDR2 SNEGSKA (reference sequence). The CDR3 has 12 residues. CDR3 loop: CSARQETYEQYF. The CDR3 DNA sequence: TGCAGTGCTAGACAGGAGACTTACGAGCAGTACTTC.

The chain carries TRBV6-5 and TRBJ2-4; 9 bases agree with TRBD1. Matching the DNA end better, TRBJ2-7 makes the J call doubtful. The CDR3 sequence is 14 residues long. Germline CDR1 is MNHEY and CDR2 is SVGAGI. Here the CDR3 DNA reads TGTGCCAGCAAGACGGGACAGGGAACCTACGAGCAGTACTTC. The encoded protein is CASKTGQGTYEQYF.

The DNA for the CDR3 is TGCGCCAGCAGCCGAAGCGGGACATCAATCGGGGAGACCCAGTACTTC. Amino acids: CASSRSGTSIGETQYF. V and J are TRBV5-1 and TRBJ2-5, with a tentative D call TRBD2 (7 bases). The CDR3 runs 16 residues. Germline V CDR1 and CDR2: SGHRS, YFSETQ. V shed 4 bases and J shed 5 bases, with 21 bases lying between them.

This chain connects TRBV20-1 to TRBJ2-4; D is ambiguous. V was trimmed by 4 bases and J by 7 bases, leaving 11 bases between them. Germline V lookup: CDR1 DFQATT, CDR2 SNEGSKA (reference sequence). The CDR3 is 12 residues long. The CDR3 DNA reads TGCAGTGCTAACCTTCAGTCTAACATTCAGTACTTC. It translates to CSANLQSNIQYF.

This sequence joins TRBV5-1 and TRBJ2-5; 9 bases are a match to TRBD1. V dropped 2 bases and J dropped 4; count of bases not matched to a gene: 6. The CDR3 has 15 residues. Germline values: CDR1 SGHRS, CDR2 YFSETQ. CDR3 DNA sequence: TGCGCCAGCAGCTTCTCGGGACAGGGAGGAGAGACCCAGTACTTC. Its protein product is CASSFSGQGGETQYF.

Ten or more counts support this clonotype. This chain joins TRBV7-2 and TRBJ2-1, with D possibly TRBD2 on 6 matching bases. The V end was cut by 4 bases, the J end by 3 bases, with 16 bases between. Germline loops: CDR1 SGHTA, CDR2 FQGNSA. The length of the CDR3 is 16 residues. In DNA, the CDR3 is TGTGCCAGCAGCTCTAGGTCGGGGGAACGCTACAATGAGCAGTTCTTC. Residues: CASSSRSGERYNEQFF.

The chain uses TRBV6-1 and TRBJ2-5; D gene unclear. Germline V lookup: CDR1 MNHNS, CDR2 SASEGT. Trimming removed 1 base from V and 6 bases from J, with 3 bases in between. This CDR3 is 11 amino acids long. The CDR3 here is CASSEGKTQYF. For the CDR3, the DNA is TGTGCCAGCAGTGAAGGCAAGACCCAGTACTTC.

On this clonotype: This may be a read error: a much more frequent sequence differs by one nucleotide. J is TRBJ2-3 and V is TRBV20-1; 10 bases match TRBD2. Germline CDR1 is DFQATT and CDR2 is SNEGSKA (reference sequence). This CDR3 is built from 15 residues. After removal of 2 bases from V and 3 bases from J, the junction contained 5 bases not matched to a gene. The chain's CDR3 is CSARKVSGRTDTQYF. Here the CDR3 DNA reads TGCAGTGCTAGAAAAGTTAGCGGGAGGACAGATACGCAGTATTTT.

Details on this clonotype: A read error may be the cause here, since a much bigger clone is one base away. The V and J genes are TRBV12-3 or TRBV12-4 and TRBJ2-5; 9 bases are shared with TRBD2. The CDR3 spans 15 residues. V trimming: 4 bases; J trimming: 11 bases; junction bases outside the gene matches: 14. CDR3 amino acids: CASSYSSGAYNEQYF. As DNA, the CDR3 is TGTGCCAGCAGTTACTCTAGCGGGGCGTACAATGAGCAGTACTTC.